Listed below are T cell receptor beta chains from one sample, sequenced in a study of T-cell memory formation after mild COVID-19. TCRdb redid the calling of the 5' RACE reads with MiXCR, one entry per CDR3 protein. The table has approximately 400,000 distinct CDR3 sequences, 18% seen once; the top ten hold approximately 21%. The specimen was PBMCs or a T cell subset sorted from them (not recorded which). The receptors here all came from a man younger than 35 who had mild COVID-19 (a few samples of this study predate the infection). Cell type and time point are not known. The CDR3 runs from the conserved cysteine through the conserved F or W. Fields, in order: V gene, clone size, J gene, CDR3 length, D gene, CDR3 DNA, CDR3 protein. D genes are given only for firm matches. Not every row has a clone size; where given, it reads once, few, many or a size class.

TRBV6-2/TRBV6-3,few,TRBJ2-3,16,TRBD2,TGTGCCAGCAGTTACTCCCCGGGACTAGAGGCAGATACGCAGTATTTT,CASSYSPGLEADTQYF
TRBV4-2,few,TRBJ1-2,15,NA,TGTGCCAGCAGCCAAAGAAGCAGGGGTGGGGATGGCTACACCTTC,CASSQRSRGGDGYTF
TRBV6-2/TRBV6-3,NA,TRBJ1-2,13,NA,TGTGCCAGCAGTTACTCGGAGGGACTGGGCTACACCTTC,CASSYSEGLGYTF
TRBV6-6,few,TRBJ1-5,15,NA,TGTGCCAGCAGTTACTCGATGGGCGTTAATCAGCCCCAGCATTTT,CASSYSMGVNQPQHF
TRBV7-9,few,TRBJ2-1,15,TRBD1,TGTGCCAGCAGCAGACAGGGGGCTTCCTACAATGAGCAGTTCTTC,CASSRQGASYNEQFF
TRBV19,few,TRBJ1-1,13,TRBD1,TGTGCCAGTAGTCGACAGGGGGCCACTGAAGCTTTCTTT,CASSRQGATEAFF
TRBV7-2,NA,TRBJ1-2,14,NA,TGTGCCAGCAGCTTAGCCCCAGGGAGGCATGGCTACACCTTC,CASSLAPGRHGYTF
TRBV7-6,NA,TRBJ2-3,16,TRBD2,TGTGCCAGCAGCACCGAGCGGGGACGACGGACAGATACGCAGTATTTT,CASSTERGRRTDTQYF
TRBV20-1,few,TRBJ2-2,12,NA,TGCAGTGCTAGATCCGGCTCGGGGGAGCTGTTTTTT,CSARSGSGELFF
TRBV16,few,TRBJ1-5,15,NA,TGTGCCAGCAGCCCTCACTGGAGGGGCGGGGAGCCCCAGCATTTT,CASSPHWRGGEPQHF
TRBV6-5,NA,TRBJ2-1,13,NA,TGTGCCAGCAGGCCCGACAGTTACAATGAGCAGTTCTTC,CASRPDSYNEQFF
TRBV6-2/TRBV6-3,few,TRBJ2-1,15,NA,TGTGCCAGCAGTTACCGCGGACTGCCTGGAAATGAGCAGTTCTTC,CASSYRGLPGNEQFF
TRBV5-1,many,TRBJ2-1,12,NA,TGCGCCAGCAGCTTTAATACTAATGAGCAGTTCTTC,CASSFNTNEQFF